The sequence of this T cell receptor beta chain was determined in a study of blood T cell repertoires in COVID-19. Only in-frame clones appear in the TCRdb table, and some are missing; sequencing was by immunoSEQ multiplex PCR. The data hold 200,000 to 250,000 clones, with less than 85% observed a single time. CDR1 MNHEY and CDR2 SVGAGI come from the germline V gene. V was pared by 8 bases and J by 6 bases, with 13 bases between. This CDR3 is built from 13 residues. Sequenced sample: peripheral blood. The receptor was derived from a woman older than 75 with acute or convalescent COVID-19. This chain links TRBV6-5 with TRBJ1-4, with a possible D match to TRBD1 (6 bases). The CDR3 loop reads CASRSTGDEKLFF. The CDR3 DNA reads as TGTGCCAGCCGGTCGACAGGCGATGAAAAACTGTTTTTT.